This T cell receptor (beta chain) was captured by sequencing in a study of cytomegalovirus exposure and HLA in healthy donors. Study-level findings and limits: In a later analysis, compared with equally common non-associated chains, HLA-associated beta chains were more expanded.

Details on this clone: What it binds is not known.

V dropped 5 bases and J dropped 2; count of bases not matched to a gene: 4. Germline V lookup: CDR1 SGHAT, CDR2 FQNNGV. This CDR3 region has 15 residues. The primer mix had 60 Vbeta and 13 Jbeta primers. Method: immunoSEQ multiplex PCR; TCRdb's copy keeps in-frame clones and lacks some. The listing contains roughly 120,000 clones. The rearrangement joins TRBV11-2 to TRBJ2-2; the match to TRBD1 covers 8 bases. The receptor was derived from a man in his forties or fifties in good health and CMV-seronegative. Sequences were obtained from PBMCs. CDR3 protein: CASSPDRVNTGELFF. The DNA of the CDR3 is TGTGCCAGCAGCCCGGACAGGGTTAACACCGGGGAGCTGTTTTTT.